This T cell receptor beta chain emerged from a study of cytomegalovirus exposure and HLA in healthy donors. CDR1 and CDR2 (germline): PRHDT, FYEKMQ (reference sequence). The CDR3 has 13 amino acids. V was trimmed by 4 bases and J by 8 bases, leaving 14 bases between them. Donors were ostensibly healthy at sampling, although undocumented immune exposures were probable. Both 60 Vbeta primers and 13 Jbeta primers went into the PCR. The method was immunoSEQ multiplex PCR; TCRdb's version includes in-frame clones alone and lacks a portion of them. Of approximately 120,000 clones listed, more than 70% were seen once; the top ten hold nearly 9.5%. General study results and limits: Sequencing likely generated an artifact that appeared as a cluster of highly shared sequence variants.

About this clone: Antigen: not known.

The sequenced sample was PBMCs. The chain combines TRBV13 with TRBJ1-1; no firm D call. This receptor was identified in a woman aged 45-59 years in good health and CMV-seropositive. The CDR3: CASSSGGPLEAFF. CDR3 sequence (DNA): TGTGCCAGCAGCTCCGGAGGACCCCTAGAAGCTTTCTTT.